A selection of T cell receptor beta chains follows, all from one sample in a study of beta chain features in type 1 diabetes. Sequenced by immunoSEQ multiplex PCR; TCRdb stores in-frame clones only, minus some. The sample consists of 810,000 or so clones, about a sixth of them appearing once. Source material: naive CD4+ T cells from blood. Receptor source: a young woman in good health. Each CDR3 is given with its conserved first and last residue. Each record gives: D gene, J gene, V gene, CDR3 protein. D genes are given only for firm matches.

D: -; J: TRBJ2-5; V: TRBV10-3; CDR3: CAIKGTRNQETQYF
D: -; J: TRBJ1-1; V: TRBV7-2; CDR3: CASSLSGGNTEAFF
D: TRBD1; J: TRBJ2-5; V: TRBV18; CDR3: CASSPGTGPEETQYF
D: -; J: TRBJ2-2; V: TRBV28; CDR3: CASSAVFSGELFF
D: -; J: TRBJ2-3; V: TRBV5-4; CDR3: CASSSPASGTDTQYF
D: -; J: TRBJ1-4; V: TRBV14; CDR3: CASSRTTGTNEKLFF
D: -; J: TRBJ2-2; V: TRBV29-1; CDR3: CSVGGPTNTGELFF
D: -; J: TRBJ1-1; V: TRBV2; CDR3: CASSERFLNTEAFF
D: TRBD2; J: TRBJ2-1; V: TRBV7-2; CDR3: CASSLSGRVGNEQFF
D: -; J: TRBJ1-2; V: TRBV4-3; CDR3: CASSTGQRGYGYTF
D: -; J: TRBJ2-7; V: TRBV5-6; CDR3: CASSHSSRQAFYEQYF
D: -; J: TRBJ2-7; V: TRBV10-3; CDR3: CAIGEEGQSDEQYF
D: -; J: TRBJ2-5; V: TRBV6-5; CDR3: CASTPPGPTTSQYF
D: -; J: TRBJ1-2; V: TRBV7-9; CDR3: CASSPLSGSRGYTF
D: -; J: TRBJ2-2; V: TRBV9; CDR3: CASSYRTGELFF
D: TRBD1; J: TRBJ2-4; V: TRBV2; CDR3: CASSDTGGAKNIQYF
D: TRBD2; J: TRBJ2-7; V: TRBV10-3; CDR3: CAISGRGGEEQYF
D: -; J: TRBJ2-3; V: TRBV4-1; CDR3: CASSPGLVHTQYF
D: -; J: TRBJ2-5; V: TRBV7-2; CDR3: CASSLAGQKETQYF
D: -; J: TRBJ2-7; V: TRBV10-3; CDR3: CAIRTGYEQYF
D: -; J: TRBJ2-1; V: TRBV7-8; CDR3: CASSFFSGGDNEQFF
D: TRBD2; J: TRBJ2-1; V: TRBV7-8; CDR3: CASSLAGTSGEQFF
D: TRBD2; J: TRBJ2-3; V: TRBV7-3; CDR3: CASSSASGSGRNTQYF
D: TRBD1; J: TRBJ2-1; V: TRBV18; CDR3: CASSPGTGGWDEQFF
D: -; J: TRBJ1-5; V: TRBV6-5; CDR3: CASSESRANQPQHF
D: -; J: TRBJ1-2; V: TRBV7-6; CDR3: CASSLAATSGSYTF
D: TRBD2; J: TRBJ2-7; V: TRBV28; CDR3: CASSPPGLAGHYEQYF
D: -; J: TRBJ2-1; V: TRBV14; CDR3: CASSQGGGTYNEQFF
D: TRBD1; J: TRBJ1-2; V: TRBV4-1; CDR3: CASSSGQGNMNYGYTF
D: -; J: TRBJ2-3; V: TRBV28; CDR3: CASSSPASLTDTQYF
D: -; J: TRBJ2-4; V: TRBV19; CDR3: CASSRSTGRAKNIQYF